Listed below are T cell receptor beta chains from one sample, sequenced in a study of T cells in Graves' hyperthyroidism and ophthalmopathy. TCRdb recomputed calls from the multiplex PCR reads with MiXCR, one row per CDR3 protein. In the table there are around 250,000 distinct CDR3 sequences, around 15% of which are singletons. The specimen was blood. The receptors here all came from a young woman with Graves' ophthalmopathy. CDR3s include the opening cysteine and the closing phenylalanine or tryptophan. The D gene is left open where the match is weak. Clone size is shown for a subset of rows, as once, few, many or a class of expanded clone.

size: .
J: TRBJ1-2
length: 14
D: .
V: TRBV7-9
DNA: TGTGCCAGCAGCCCTCAACGGGGAATATATGGCTACACCTTC
CDR3: CASSPQRGIYGYTF

size: many
J: TRBJ2-7
length: 13
D: TRBD1
V: TRBV2
DNA: TGTGCCAGCAGGAGAGGACAGGGGCACGAGCAGTACTTC
CDR3: CASRRGQGHEQYF

size: many
J: TRBJ1-2
length: 14
D: TRBD1
V: TRBV5-1
DNA: TGCGCCAGCAGCGAGATACAGGGGGCCTATGGCTACACCTTC
CDR3: CASSEIQGAYGYTF

size: many
J: TRBJ2-5
length: 15
D: .
V: TRBV7-9
DNA: TGTGCCAGCAGCTTAAATGTTTTCAGGGGTGAGACCCAGTACTTC
CDR3: CASSLNVFRGETQYF

size: many
J: TRBJ2-6
length: 16
D: TRBD1
V: TRBV29-1
DNA: TGCAGCGTTGAAGGACAGGGGATTGATGGGGCCAACGTCCTGACTTTC
CDR3: CSVEGQGIDGANVLTF

size: many
J: TRBJ1-2
length: 13
D: .
V: TRBV25-1
DNA: TGTGCCAGCAGCAATGCAGGGGTAGGAGGCTACACCTTC
CDR3: CASSNAGVGGYTF

size: many
J: TRBJ1-6
length: 16
D: TRBD1
V: TRBV12-3/TRBV12-4
DNA: TGTGCCAGCAGTCCGGGACAGGGGGCGAATAATTCACCCCTCCACTTT
CDR3: CASSPGQGANNSPLHF

size: many
J: TRBJ1-5
length: 15
D: TRBD1
V: TRBV2
DNA: TGTGCCAGCAGTGCGGACAGGTCGAGCAATCAGCCCCAGCATTTT
CDR3: CASSADRSSNQPQHF

size: many
J: TRBJ2-7
length: 13
D: TRBD1
V: TRBV7-9
DNA: TGTGCCAGCAGCTTCAGGGGGCGCTACGAGCAGTACTTC
CDR3: CASSFRGRYEQYF

size: many
J: TRBJ2-3
length: 15
D: .
V: TRBV27
DNA: TGTGCCAGCAGTATCACTTCCCTCGTTCCCGGTACGCAGTATTTT
CDR3: CASSITSLVPGTQYF

size: many
J: TRBJ2-5
length: 15
D: TRBD1
V: TRBV28
DNA: TGTGCCAGCAGTTCCCCGACAGGGGGCGGCGAGACCCAGTACTTC
CDR3: CASSSPTGGGETQYF

size: many
J: TRBJ1-4
length: 13
D: TRBD1
V: TRBV27
DNA: TGTGCCAGCAGCGGCAGGGGGCTTGAAAAACTGTTTTTT
CDR3: CASSGRGLEKLFF

size: many
J: TRBJ1-2
length: 10
D: .
V: TRBV28
DNA: TGTGCCAGCAGCGACTATGGCTACACCTTC
CDR3: CASSDYGYTF

size: many
J: TRBJ1-1
length: 14
D: .
V: TRBV20-1
DNA: TGCAGTGCTAGATTGGGGGGCGCGGGCACTGAAGCTTTCTTT
CDR3: CSARLGGAGTEAFF

size: many
J: TRBJ2-1
length: 15
D: .
V: TRBV5-1
DNA: TGCGCCAGCAGCTACGTAGAGAACTCCTACAATGAGCAGTTCTTC
CDR3: CASSYVENSYNEQFF

size: many
J: TRBJ2-3
length: 14
D: TRBD2
V: TRBV5-1
DNA: TGCGCCAGCAGCTCCGGGACTAGCCCAGATACGCAGTATTTT
CDR3: CASSSGTSPDTQYF

size: few
J: TRBJ2-1
length: 13
D: TRBD1
V: TRBV20-1
DNA: TGCAGTGCCCCGGACAGGGGTAAGAATGAGCAGTTCTTC
CDR3: CSAPDRGKNEQFF

size: many
J: TRBJ1-6
length: 13
D: .
V: TRBV20-1
DNA: TGCAGTGCTACACAGGGAGGTTTTTCACCCCTCCACTTT
CDR3: CSATQGGFSPLHF

size: many
J: TRBJ1-1
length: 13
D: .
V: TRBV7-9
DNA: TGTGCCAGCAGCTTTGCAGGGTCCCCTGAAGCTTTCTTT
CDR3: CASSFAGSPEAFF

size: many
J: TRBJ2-7
length: 13
D: .
V: TRBV7-3
DNA: TGTGCCAGCAGCCCCACCCCCGGCGCCGAGCAGTACTTC
CDR3: CASSPTPGAEQYF

size: many
J: TRBJ2-1
length: 14
D: .
V: TRBV11-2
DNA: TGTGCCAGCAGCTTAGGTCAGGGGAACAATGAGCAGTTCTTC
CDR3: CASSLGQGNNEQFF

size: many
J: TRBJ2-2
length: 13
D: .
V: TRBV27
DNA: TGTGCCAGCAAGGGGACGGTCACCGGGGAGCTGTTTTTT
CDR3: CASKGTVTGELFF

size: many
J: TRBJ2-1
length: 13
D: .
V: TRBV12-3/TRBV12-4
DNA: TGTGCCAGCAGCGGGACTTACTACAATGAGCAGTTCTTC
CDR3: CASSGTYYNEQFF

size: many
J: TRBJ2-2
length: 12
D: .
V: TRBV29-1
DNA: TGCAGCGTTGCGGGCGGCGCCGGGGAGCTGTTTTTT
CDR3: CSVAGGAGELFF

size: many
J: TRBJ2-1
length: 15
D: .
V: TRBV18
DNA: TGTGCCAGCTCCGCACTGGCGCCCCCCTCCCATGAGCAGTTCTTC
CDR3: CASSALAPPSHEQFF

size: many
J: TRBJ2-7
length: 13
D: .
V: TRBV11-2
DNA: TGTGCCAGCAGCTTAGGGTTTGGGGGCGAGCAGTACTTC
CDR3: CASSLGFGGEQYF

size: many
J: TRBJ2-3
length: 16
D: TRBD2
V: TRBV19
DNA: TGTGCCAGTAGTATCGTGGCTAGCGGGAGAGCAGATACGCAGTATTTT
CDR3: CASSIVASGRADTQYF

size: many
J: TRBJ2-1
length: 14
D: TRBD1
V: TRBV7-9
DNA: TGTGCCAGCAGCTCACCGGGACAGGGGAATGAGCAGTTCTTC
CDR3: CASSSPGQGNEQFF

size: many
J: TRBJ1-2
length: 13
D: .
V: TRBV7-9
DNA: TGTGCCAGCAGCTTAGAGTCGGGCTATGGCTACACCTTC
CDR3: CASSLESGYGYTF

size: many
J: TRBJ2-7
length: 11
D: .
V: TRBV20-1
DNA: TGCAGTGCTAGAGTAATCTACGAGCAGTACTTC
CDR3: CSARVIYEQYF

size: many
J: TRBJ2-1
length: 14
D: TRBD2
V: TRBV27
DNA: TGTGCCAGCAGCCGCGGGGGGGTCTACAATGAGCAGTTCTTC
CDR3: CASSRGGVYNEQFF

size: many
J: TRBJ2-7
length: 13
D: .
V: TRBV6-1
DNA: TGTGCCAGCAGACGTCAAGACAGGACGCGGCAGTACTTC
CDR3: CASRRQDRTRQYF

size: many
J: TRBJ2-7
length: 15
D: TRBD2
V: TRBV10-3
DNA: TGTGCCATCAGTGAGGGGGCTGGCGGGAGGTACGAGCAGTACTTC
CDR3: CAISEGAGGRYEQYF

size: many
J: TRBJ1-1
length: 15
D: .
V: TRBV7-2
DNA: TGTGCCAGCAGCCCCCTGTTTGGGCAGAACACTGAAGCTTTCTTT
CDR3: CASSPLFGQNTEAFF

size: many
J: TRBJ1-2
length: 12
D: .
V: TRBV2
DNA: TGTGCCAGCAGTGAACTTAACTATGGCTACACCTTC
CDR3: CASSELNYGYTF

size: many
J: TRBJ2-5
length: 15
D: .
V: TRBV28
DNA: TGTGCCAGCAGGGGAGCAGAGACAGGGAGGGAGACCCAGTACTTC
CDR3: CASRGAETGRETQYF

size: .
J: TRBJ2-7
length: 15
D: TRBD1
V: TRBV5-4
DNA: TGTGCCAGCAGCTTGGATACGGACAGGGCCTACGAGCAGTACTTC
CDR3: CASSLDTDRAYEQYF

size: .
J: TRBJ2-7
length: 14
D: .
V: TRBV7-2
DNA: TGCGCCAGCAGCCGGTGGACAGCTTCCTACGAGCAGTACTTC
CDR3: CASSRWTASYEQYF

size: many
J: TRBJ2-2
length: 16
D: .
V: TRBV5-5
DNA: TGTGCCAGCAGCTTTACAGGAATAACGTACACCGGGGAGCTGTTTTTT
CDR3: CASSFTGITYTGELFF

size: many
J: TRBJ1-1
length: 13
D: .
V: TRBV6-1
DNA: TGTGCCAGCAGTTACCGGACAGACACTGAAGCTTTCTTT
CDR3: CASSYRTDTEAFF

size: many
J: TRBJ2-7
length: 13
D: .
V: TRBV7-9
DNA: TGTGCCAGCAGCTTAGCGTGGGAGAACGAGCAGTACTTC
CDR3: CASSLAWENEQYF